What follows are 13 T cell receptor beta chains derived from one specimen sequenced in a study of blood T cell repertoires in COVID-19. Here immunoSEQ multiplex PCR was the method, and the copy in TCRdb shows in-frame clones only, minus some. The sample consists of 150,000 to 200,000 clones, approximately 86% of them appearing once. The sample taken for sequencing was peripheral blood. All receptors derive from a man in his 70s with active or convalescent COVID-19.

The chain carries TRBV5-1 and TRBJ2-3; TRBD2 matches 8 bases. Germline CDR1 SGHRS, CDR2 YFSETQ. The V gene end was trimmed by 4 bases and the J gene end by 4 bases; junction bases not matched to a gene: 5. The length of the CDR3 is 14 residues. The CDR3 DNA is TGCGCCAGCAGCCAACGGGGGGGGGCAGATACGCAGTATTTT. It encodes CASSQRGGADTQYF.

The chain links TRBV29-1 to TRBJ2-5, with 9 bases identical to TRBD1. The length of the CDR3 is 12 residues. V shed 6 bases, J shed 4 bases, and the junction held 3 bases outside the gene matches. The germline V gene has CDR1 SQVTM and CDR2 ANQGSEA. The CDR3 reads CSVHRGLETQYF. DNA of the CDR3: TGCAGCGTCCACAGGGGGCTAGAGACCCAGTACTTC.

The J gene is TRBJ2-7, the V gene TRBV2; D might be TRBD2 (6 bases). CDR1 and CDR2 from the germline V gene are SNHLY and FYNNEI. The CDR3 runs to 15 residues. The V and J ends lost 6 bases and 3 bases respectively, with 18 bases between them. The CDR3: CASRKPSAGNYEQYF. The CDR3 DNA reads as TGTGCCAGCAGGAAACCTAGCGCGGGAAACTACGAGCAGTACTTC.

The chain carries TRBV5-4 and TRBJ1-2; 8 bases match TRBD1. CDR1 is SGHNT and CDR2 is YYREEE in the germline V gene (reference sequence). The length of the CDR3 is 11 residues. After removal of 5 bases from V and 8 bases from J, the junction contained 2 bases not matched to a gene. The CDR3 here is CASRRDRGYTF. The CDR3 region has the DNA TGTGCCAGCAGGAGGGACAGGGGCTACACCTTC.

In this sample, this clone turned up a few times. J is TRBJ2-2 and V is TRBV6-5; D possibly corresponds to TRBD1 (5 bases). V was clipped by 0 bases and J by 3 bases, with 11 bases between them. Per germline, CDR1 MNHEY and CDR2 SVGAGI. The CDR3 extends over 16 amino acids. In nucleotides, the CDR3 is TGTGCCAGCAGTTACTCAAGGACACATTACACCGGGGAGCTGTTTTTT. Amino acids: CASSYSRTHYTGELFF.

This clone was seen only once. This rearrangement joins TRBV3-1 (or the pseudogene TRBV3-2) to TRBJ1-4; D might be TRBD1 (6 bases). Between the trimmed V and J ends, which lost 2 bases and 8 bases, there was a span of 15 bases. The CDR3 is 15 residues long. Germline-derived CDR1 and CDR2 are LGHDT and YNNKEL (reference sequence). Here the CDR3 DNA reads TGTGCCAGCAGCCAAACAGGGATGGAGTGGGAAAAACTGTTTTTT. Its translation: CASSQTGMEWEKLFF.

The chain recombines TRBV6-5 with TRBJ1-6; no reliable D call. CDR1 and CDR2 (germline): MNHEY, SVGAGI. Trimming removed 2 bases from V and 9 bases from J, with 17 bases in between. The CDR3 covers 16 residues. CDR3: CASSYLGLEGGSPLHF. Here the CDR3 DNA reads TGTGCCAGCAGTTACCTGGGGTTAGAGGGTGGTTCACCCCTCCACTTT.

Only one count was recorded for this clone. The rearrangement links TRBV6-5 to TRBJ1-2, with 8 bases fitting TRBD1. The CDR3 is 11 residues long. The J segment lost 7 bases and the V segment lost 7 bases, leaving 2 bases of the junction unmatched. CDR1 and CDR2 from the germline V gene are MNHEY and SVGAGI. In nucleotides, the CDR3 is TGTGCCAGCAATGGACAGGGTGGCTACACCTTC. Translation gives CASNGQGGYTF.

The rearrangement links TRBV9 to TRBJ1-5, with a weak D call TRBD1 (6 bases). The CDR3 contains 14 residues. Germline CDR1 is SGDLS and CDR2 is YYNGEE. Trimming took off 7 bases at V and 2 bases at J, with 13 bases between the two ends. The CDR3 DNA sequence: TGTGCCAGCCCAGGGCAGGGGTGCAATCAGCCCCAGCATTTT. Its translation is CASPGQGCNQPQHF.

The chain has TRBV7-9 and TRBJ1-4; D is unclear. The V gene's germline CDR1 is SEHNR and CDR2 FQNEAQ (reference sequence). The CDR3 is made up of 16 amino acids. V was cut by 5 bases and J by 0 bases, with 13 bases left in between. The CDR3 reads CASSNPQLPTNEKLFF. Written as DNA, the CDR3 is TGTGCCAGCAGCAACCCCCAACTCCCAACTAATGAAAAACTGTTTTTT. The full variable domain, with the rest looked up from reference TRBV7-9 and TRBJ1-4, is DTGVSQNPRHKITKRGQNVTFRCDPISEHNRLYWYRQTLGQGPEFLTYFQNEAQLEKSRLLSDRFSAERPKGSFSTLEIQRTEQGDSAMYLCASSNPQLPTNEKLFFGSGTQLSVL.

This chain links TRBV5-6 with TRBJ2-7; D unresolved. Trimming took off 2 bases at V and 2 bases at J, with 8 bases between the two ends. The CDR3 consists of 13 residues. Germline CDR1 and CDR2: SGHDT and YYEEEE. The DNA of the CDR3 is TGTGCCAGCAGCTTCTTGGGCCCCTACGAGCAGTACTTC. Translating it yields CASSFLGPYEQYF.

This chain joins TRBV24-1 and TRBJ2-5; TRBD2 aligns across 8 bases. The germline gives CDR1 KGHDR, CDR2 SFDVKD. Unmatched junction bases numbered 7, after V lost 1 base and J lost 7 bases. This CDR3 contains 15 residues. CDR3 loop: CATSDLGGGLGTQYF. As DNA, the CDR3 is TGTGCCACCAGTGATTTAGGCGGGGGGCTGGGGACCCAGTACTTC.

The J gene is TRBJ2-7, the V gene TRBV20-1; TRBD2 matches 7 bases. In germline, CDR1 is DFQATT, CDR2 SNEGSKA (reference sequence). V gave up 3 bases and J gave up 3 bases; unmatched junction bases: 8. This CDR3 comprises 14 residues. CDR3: CSASELAGVYEQYF. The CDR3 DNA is TGCAGTGCTAGTGAGTTGGCGGGGGTCTACGAGCAGTACTTC.